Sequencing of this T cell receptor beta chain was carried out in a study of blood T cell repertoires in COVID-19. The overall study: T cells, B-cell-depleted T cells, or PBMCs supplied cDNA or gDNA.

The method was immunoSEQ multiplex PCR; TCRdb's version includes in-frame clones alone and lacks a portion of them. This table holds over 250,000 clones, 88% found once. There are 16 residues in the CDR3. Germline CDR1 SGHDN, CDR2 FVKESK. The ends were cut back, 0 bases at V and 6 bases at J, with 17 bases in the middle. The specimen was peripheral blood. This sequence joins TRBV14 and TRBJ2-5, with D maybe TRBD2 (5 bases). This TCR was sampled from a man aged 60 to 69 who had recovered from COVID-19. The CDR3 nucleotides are TGTGCCAGCAGCCAAGATTTGGTGGCGGGTGGAAAGACCCAGTACTTC. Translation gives CASSQDLVAGGKTQYF. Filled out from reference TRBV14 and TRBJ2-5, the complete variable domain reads EAGVTQFPSHSVIEKGQTVTLRCDPISGHDNLYWYRRVMGKEIKFLLHFVKESKQDESGMPNNRFLAERTGGTYSTLKVQPAELEDSGVYFCASSQDLVAGGKTQYFGPGTRLLVL.